This T cell receptor beta chain was captured in a study of Ad26.COV2.S vaccination and SARS-CoV-2 variants. Between the trimmed V and J ends, which lost 6 bases and 1 base, there was a span of 10 bases. CDR3 length: 14 amino acids. Germline loops: CDR1 SGHTA, CDR2 FQGNSA. Specified treatment: some 19 received Ad26.COV2.S at low or high dose, single or two shots; 5 received placebo; per-sample allocation not given. Sample collection was performed on day 63 after the first vaccine or placebo injection. Libraries were prepared by immunoSEQ multiplex PCR; TCRdb keeps only in-frame clonotypes and omits some of them. The data show about 350,000 clones, around 88% seen once.

This TCR derives from a person between 18 and 65 years old who received the Ad26.COV2.S COVID-19 vaccine or a placebo. Sequencing used peripheral blood, obtained in a trial of Ad26.COV2.S vaccine versus placebo. This chain joins TRBV7-2 and TRBJ1-5; D uncertain. The CDR3 nucleotides read TGTGCCAGCAGTCAAGATAACAGCAATCAGCCCCAGCATTTT. The encoded protein is CASSQDNSNQPQHF.